These T cell receptor beta chains were read from a single sample in a study of T-cell memory formation after mild COVID-19. From the 5' RACE reads, TCRdb called clonotypes with MiXCR, one entry per CDR3 protein. The repertoire holds approximately 340,000 distinct CDR3 sequences, with 13% as singletons. Sequencing input: PBMCs or a T cell subset sorted from them (not recorded which). The receptors were gathered from a man younger than 35 who had mild COVID-19 (a few samples of this study predate the infection). Cell type and time point are not known. The CDR3 runs from the conserved cysteine through the conserved F or W. D genes are given only for firm matches. The size of a clone is reported for some rows only, either as once, few or many, or as a class for expanded clones.

d_call: .; v_call: TRBV29-1; clone_size: once; j_call: TRBJ2-2; cdr3_aa: CSTNRVDTGELFF; cdr3_nt: TGCAGCACTAACAGGGTAGACACCGGGGAGCTGTTTTTT
d_call: .; v_call: TRBV13; clone_size: few; j_call: TRBJ1-6; cdr3_aa: CASSLGQGTNSPLHF; cdr3_nt: TGTGCCAGCAGCTTAGGGCAGGGAACTAATTCACCCCTCCACTTT
d_call: TRBD2; v_call: TRBV4-2; clone_size: .; j_call: TRBJ2-7; cdr3_aa: CASSQAAGGPFSYEQYF; cdr3_nt: TGTGCCAGCAGCCAAGCGGCGGGGGGCCCCTTCTCCTACGAGCAGTACTTC
d_call: .; v_call: TRBV5-1; clone_size: .; j_call: TRBJ2-3; cdr3_aa: CASSLASWATDTQYF; cdr3_nt: TGCGCCAGCAGCTTGGCTAGTTGGGCCACAGATACGCAGTATTTT
d_call: .; v_call: TRBV3-1; clone_size: many; j_call: TRBJ1-6; cdr3_aa: CASSQNEGGGSPLHF; cdr3_nt: TGTGCCAGCAGCCAAAACGAAGGAGGAGGCTCACCCCTCCACTTT
d_call: .; v_call: TRBV4-1; clone_size: .; j_call: TRBJ2-3; cdr3_aa: CASSQAPPGGDKDTQYF; cdr3_nt: TGCGCCAGCAGCCAAGCCCCCCCCGGCGGGGATAAAGATACGCAGTATTTT
d_call: .; v_call: TRBV5-1; clone_size: .; j_call: TRBJ1-2; cdr3_aa: CASSLEAGVSDGYTF; cdr3_nt: TGCGCCAGCAGCTTGGAGGCGGGGGTCTCGGATGGCTACACCTTC
d_call: .; v_call: TRBV9; clone_size: .; j_call: TRBJ1-1; cdr3_aa: CASSAGGGTEAFF; cdr3_nt: TGTGCCAGCAGCGCGGGGGGAGGCACTGAAGCTTTCTTT
d_call: .; v_call: TRBV4-1; clone_size: .; j_call: TRBJ2-1; cdr3_aa: CASSHQTNYLNEQFF; cdr3_nt: TGCGCCAGCAGCCATCAGACCAACTACCTCAATGAGCAGTTCTTC
d_call: .; v_call: TRBV6-5; clone_size: many; j_call: TRBJ2-1; cdr3_aa: CASRGGPSGPLDEQFF; cdr3_nt: TGTGCCAGCAGGGGGGGGCCTAGCGGACCTCTCGATGAGCAGTTCTTC
d_call: .; v_call: TRBV20-1; clone_size: many; j_call: TRBJ1-5; cdr3_aa: CSARDPLGTDGYSNQPQHF; cdr3_nt: TGCAGTGCTAGAGATCCCTTGGGCACAGATGGCTATAGCAATCAGCCCCAGCATTTT
d_call: .; v_call: TRBV7-2; clone_size: few; j_call: TRBJ2-1; cdr3_aa: CASSFLESFYNEQFF; cdr3_nt: TGTGCCAGCAGCTTTCTAGAGAGCTTCTACAATGAGCAGTTCTTC
d_call: TRBD2; v_call: TRBV25-1; clone_size: .; j_call: TRBJ2-5; cdr3_aa: CASSAIPGASGTQETQYF; cdr3_nt: TGTGCCAGCAGTGCTATACCTGGGGCTAGCGGGACCCAAGAGACCCAGTACTTC
d_call: .; v_call: TRBV20-1; clone_size: .; j_call: TRBJ1-5; cdr3_aa: CSYVFADKSNQPQHF; cdr3_nt: TGCAGTTACGTCTTCGCAGACAAAAGCAATCAGCCCCAGCATTTT
d_call: .; v_call: TRBV6-2/TRBV6-3; clone_size: many; j_call: TRBJ2-3; cdr3_aa: CASSYSEDTQYF; cdr3_nt: TGTGCCAGCAGTTACTCGGAGGATACGCAGTATTTT
d_call: TRBD2; v_call: TRBV2; clone_size: .; j_call: TRBJ2-1; cdr3_aa: CASKVAGTSYNEQFF; cdr3_nt: TGTGCCAGCAAGGTAGCGGGCACCTCCTACAATGAGCAGTTCTTC
d_call: .; v_call: TRBV29-1; clone_size: few; j_call: TRBJ2-2; cdr3_aa: CSVEEPGTGELFF; cdr3_nt: TGCAGCGTTGAGGAGCCCGGCACCGGGGAGCTGTTTTTT
d_call: .; v_call: TRBV11-2; clone_size: few; j_call: TRBJ2-5; cdr3_aa: CASSLRTGSETQYF; cdr3_nt: TGTGCCAGCAGCTTGAGAACAGGGTCAGAGACCCAGTACTTC
d_call: .; v_call: TRBV5-1; clone_size: many; j_call: TRBJ2-2; cdr3_aa: CASSSTNTGELFF; cdr3_nt: TGTGCCAGCAGCTCTACCAACACCGGGGAGCTGTTTTTT
d_call: TRBD2; v_call: TRBV18; clone_size: .; j_call: TRBJ2-5; cdr3_aa: CASSIGLEQETQYF; cdr3_nt: TGTGCCAGCTCAATCGGACTAGAACAAGAGACCCAGTACTTC
d_call: .; v_call: TRBV19; clone_size: .; j_call: TRBJ2-4; cdr3_aa: CASSKGLAKNIQYF; cdr3_nt: TGTGCCAGTAGTAAGGGCTTAGCCAAAAACATTCAGTACTTC
d_call: TRBD2; v_call: TRBV4-2; clone_size: many; j_call: TRBJ2-5; cdr3_aa: CASSPSLAGRRETQYF; cdr3_nt: TGTGCCAGCAGCCCCTCACTAGCGGGGCGGCGGGAGACCCAGTACTTC
d_call: .; v_call: TRBV11-1; clone_size: many; j_call: TRBJ2-2; cdr3_aa: CASSPRAGELFF; cdr3_nt: TGTGCCAGCAGCCCCCGGGCCGGGGAGCTGTTTTTT
d_call: TRBD1; v_call: TRBV9; clone_size: .; j_call: TRBJ2-7; cdr3_aa: CASSAAPGTGSHEQYF; cdr3_nt: TGTGCCAGCAGCGCCGCCCCCGGGACAGGGTCCCACGAGCAGTACTTC
d_call: .; v_call: TRBV7-3; clone_size: .; j_call: TRBJ2-6; cdr3_aa: CASSQEGFSSSGANVLTF; cdr3_nt: TGTGCCAGCAGCCAAGAGGGGTTTTCGAGCTCTGGGGCCAACGTCCTGACTTTC
d_call: .; v_call: TRBV6-6; clone_size: many; j_call: TRBJ1-4; cdr3_aa: CASRGTSALFF; cdr3_nt: TGTGCCAGCAGAGGCACCTCGGCACTGTTTTTT
d_call: .; v_call: TRBV5-5; clone_size: few; j_call: TRBJ2-3; cdr3_aa: CASSLLELGSDTQYF; cdr3_nt: TGTGCCAGCAGCTTGCTGGAACTGGGTTCAGATACGCAGTATTTT
d_call: .; v_call: TRBV12-3/TRBV12-4; clone_size: .; j_call: TRBJ1-2; cdr3_aa: CASSPATVWSGYTF; cdr3_nt: TGTGCCAGCAGTCCTGCGACTGTTTGGTCTGGCTACACCTTC
d_call: .; v_call: TRBV2; clone_size: few; j_call: TRBJ1-3; cdr3_aa: CASSEDLGNTIYF; cdr3_nt: TGTGCCAGCAGTGAAGACTTGGGAAACACCATATATTTT
d_call: TRBD1; v_call: TRBV6-5; clone_size: .; j_call: TRBJ1-2; cdr3_aa: CASSYRRTGGDYGYTF; cdr3_nt: TGTGCCAGCAGTTACCGCAGGACAGGAGGCGACTATGGCTACACCTTC
d_call: .; v_call: TRBV28; clone_size: .; j_call: TRBJ2-7; cdr3_aa: CATRGQTYEQYF; cdr3_nt: TGTGCCACCCGAGGACAGACCTACGAGCAGTACTTC
d_call: .; v_call: TRBV4-3; clone_size: few; j_call: TRBJ1-5; cdr3_aa: CASSQGGGDNQPQHF; cdr3_nt: TGCGCCAGCAGCCAAGGTGGGGGGGACAATCAGCCCCAGCATTTT
d_call: .; v_call: TRBV7-8; clone_size: many; j_call: TRBJ2-1; cdr3_aa: CASSLGSKEQFF; cdr3_nt: TGTGCCAGCAGCTTAGGCTCGAAAGAGCAGTTCTTC
d_call: .; v_call: TRBV5-6; clone_size: .; j_call: TRBJ2-3; cdr3_aa: CASSFQADTQYF; cdr3_nt: TGTGCCAGCAGCTTCCAAGCCGATACGCAGTATTTT
d_call: .; v_call: TRBV5-1; clone_size: many; j_call: TRBJ2-3; cdr3_aa: CASSSGTPEDTQYF; cdr3_nt: TGCGCCAGCAGCTCTGGGACGCCAGAGGATACGCAGTATTTT
d_call: .; v_call: TRBV3-1; clone_size: many; j_call: TRBJ1-1; cdr3_aa: CASSYGTEAFF; cdr3_nt: TGTGCCAGCAGCTACGGCACTGAAGCTTTCTTT
d_call: TRBD1; v_call: TRBV23-1; clone_size: .; j_call: TRBJ2-1; cdr3_aa: CASSQSGTVYNEQFF; cdr3_nt: TGCGCCAGCAGTCAATCGGGGACAGTCTACAATGAGCAGTTCTTC
d_call: .; v_call: TRBV12-3/TRBV12-4; clone_size: many; j_call: TRBJ2-1; cdr3_aa: CASSQGSWRQFF; cdr3_nt: TGTGCCAGCAGCCAAGGATCGTGGCGGCAGTTCTTC
d_call: .; v_call: TRBV7-2; clone_size: few; j_call: TRBJ2-7; cdr3_aa: CASTTGRYEQYF; cdr3_nt: TGTGCCAGCACCACGGGTCGCTACGAGCAGTACTTC
d_call: TRBD1; v_call: TRBV6-1; clone_size: .; j_call: TRBJ1-2; cdr3_aa: CASSEETGSGYGYTF; cdr3_nt: TGTGCCAGCAGTGAAGAGACAGGGTCCGGCTATGGCTACACCTTC
d_call: .; v_call: TRBV24-1; clone_size: few; j_call: TRBJ2-2; cdr3_aa: CATQGQNTGELFF; cdr3_nt: TGTGCCACACAGGGACAGAACACCGGGGAGCTGTTTTTT